The text below deals with one T cell receptor beta chain. What it binds is not known. This record belongs to a study of T-cell reconstitution after alpha-beta-depleted transplantation in children. Whole-study findings and limits: Roughly two months post-transplant, alpha-beta T cells reportedly originated from several hundred graft clones that had expanded. The study traced high day-60 TCRbeta diversity in some patients to surviving recipient T cells and thymic progenitors.

The CDR3 runs to 14 residues. Trimming removed 7 bases from V and 10 bases from J, with 19 bases in between. CDR1 and CDR2 (germline): SNHLY, FYNNEI. During its preparation, the TCRbeta library received unique molecular identifiers. TCRdb analysed the PCR reads with MiXCR anew, one entry per CDR3 protein. The repertoire holds 440,000 or so distinct CDR3 sequences, with 43% as singletons. This material consisted of PBMCs, taken before TCRalphabeta/CD19-depleted stem cell transplant. V and J are TRBV2 and TRBJ1-4; a possible D gene is TRBD1 (6 bases). This TCR came from a girl aged 2 to 10 with aplastic anemia, due to receive a stem cell transplant. The CDR3 DNA reads TGTGCCAGCATCAGGGGCTATGGGATGAGAAAACTGTTTTTT. This encodes CASIRGYGMRKLFF.